Shown below are 20 T cell receptor beta chains from a single sample sequenced in a study of shared clonotypes between healthy human individuals. TCRdb's copy holds only in-frame clones and misses some; the assay was immunoSEQ multiplex PCR. The sample records about 2.4 million clones, roughly 93% being singletons. Sequencing was performed on naive CD4+ T cells from PBMCs. Subset in this sample: CD45RA+ positively selected. The receptors derive from a man aged 18 to 29 in good health. Some clones in this sample may be carry-over from other donors' samples.

The chain links TRBV7-9 to TRBJ2-7, with D perhaps matching TRBD2 (6 bases). V was clipped by 6 bases and J by 0 bases, with 9 bases between them. Germline assignment: CDR1 SEHNR and CDR2 FQNEAQ (reference sequence). CDR3 length: 13 residues. The chain's CDR3 is CASRRGSSYEQYF. The CDR3 DNA follows: TGTGCCAGCAGACGGGGGAGCTCCTACGAGCAGTACTTC.

The rearrangement links TRBV27 to TRBJ2-7; 7 bases match TRBD2. The CDR3 consists of 18 residues. The germline V gene encodes CDR1 MNHEY and CDR2 SMNVEV (reference sequence). V dropped 3 bases and J dropped 2; count of bases not matched to a gene: 16. CDR3 nucleotides: TGTGCCAGCAGTTTCTATCGTAGTCTAGCGGAGAACCCCTACGAGCAGTACTTC. Residues: CASSFYRSLAENPYEQYF.

The V call is TRBV27, the J call TRBJ2-2; TRBD2 matches 12 bases. V shed 4 bases and J 3 bases; nucleotides not matched to a gene: 3. Germline loops: CDR1 MNHEY, CDR2 SMNVEV (reference sequence). CDR3 size: 16 residues. CDR3 DNA sequence: TGTGCCAGCAGTTCCAGACTAGCGGGAGACACCGGGGAGCTGTTTTTT. Translated, it gives CASSSRLAGDTGELFF.

As regards this clone: Distinct nucleotide sequences in the sample also encode this CDR3. The chain joins TRBV5-1 to TRBJ2-7; D may be TRBD1 (5 bases). CDR1 and CDR2 (germline): SGHRS, YFSETQ. CDR3 length equals 15 residues. Trimming cost V 0 bases and J 2 bases, with 12 bases left between them. CDR3 bases: TGCGCCAGCAGCTTGGTCGGTCAGGGCCCCTACGAGCAGTACTTC. Translation gives CASSLVGQGPYEQYF.

J is TRBJ1-2 and V is TRBV6-6; 7 positions match TRBD1. The CDR3 is 14 amino acids. The V segment lost 7 bases and the J segment 4 bases; nucleotides outside the gene matches: 9. In germline, CDR1 is MNHNY, CDR2 SVGAGI (reference sequence). CDR3 DNA sequence: TGTGCCAGCATTAGCGACAGGGTGGGCTATGGCTACACCTTC. This translates into CASISDRVGYGYTF.

The chain joins TRBV5-1 to TRBJ2-7; D is perhaps TRBD1 (6 bases). CDR3 length equals 16 residues. V dropped 1 base and J dropped 5 bases, with 19 bases sitting between them. Per germline, CDR1 SGHRS and CDR2 YFSETQ. The CDR3, as DNA: TGCGCCAGCAGCTTGTTATTGACAGGACGTGTGGACGAGCAGTACTTC. Protein product: CASSLLLTGRVDEQYF.

This sequence joins TRBV28 and TRBJ1-2; TRBD1 might be the D (5 bases). The CDR3 length is 14 residues. The V gene's germline CDR1 is MDHEN and CDR2 SYDVKM. The ends were cut back, 6 bases at V and 7 bases at J, with 18 bases in the middle. For the CDR3, the DNA is TGTGCCAGCAGCTATATCCTGAGGGGATTTGGCTACACCTTC. Protein: CASSYILRGFGYTF.

The chain employs TRBV2 and TRBJ2-7, with 10 bases fitting TRBD1. This CDR3 has 14 residues. Germline V lookup: CDR1 SNHLY, CDR2 FYNNEI. The V gene end was trimmed by 3 bases and the J gene end by 6 bases; junction bases not matched to a gene: 5. CDR3 in DNA: TGTGCCAGCAGTGAGGACAGGGGGATGGTCGAGCAGTACTTC. Its protein is CASSEDRGMVEQYF.

Concerning this clone: The same CDR3 is also encoded by other DNA sequences in this sample. The genes are TRBV4-2 and TRBJ2-7; D uncertain. Germline V CDR1 and CDR2: LGHNA, YNFKEQ. The V end was cut by 1 base, the J end by 2 bases, with 6 bases between. CDR3 length: 13 amino acids. The CDR3 nucleotides read TGTGCCAGCAGCCAAGGCCAGGCCTACGAGCAGTACTTC. As protein: CASSQGQAYEQYF.

The chain is built from TRBV4-1 and TRBJ1-4; TRBD1 matches 9 bases. Germline CDR1 is MGHRA and CDR2 is YSYEKL. CDR3 length: 16 residues. J lost 7 bases, V lost 1 base, and 7 bases had no gene match. The CDR3: CASSQGLTGGGEKLFF. CDR3 DNA sequence: TGCGCCAGCAGCCAAGGCTTGACAGGGGGAGGTGAAAAACTGTTTTTT.

The rearrangement uses TRBV6-5 and TRBJ1-5, with 7 bases that match TRBD1. Germline assignment: CDR1 MNHEY and CDR2 SVGAGI. V dropped 5 bases and J dropped 5; count of bases not matched to a gene: 3. The CDR3 runs 13 residues. Written as DNA, the CDR3 is TGTGCCAGCAGTCTGGGACAGTATCAGCCCCAGCATTTT. This sequence encodes CASSLGQYQPQHF.

The V and J genes are TRBV11-2 and TRBJ2-5; perhaps TRBD2 as D (5 bases). V lost 1 base and J lost 4, with 22 bases in between. Germline lookup yields CDR1 SGHAT and CDR2 FQNNGV. The CDR3 loop spans 18 amino acids. The CDR3 loop reads CASSLVSLPSPRIETQYF. The CDR3 DNA follows: TGTGCCAGCAGCTTAGTATCTTTGCCTAGCCCCAGGATAGAGACCCAGTACTTC. The full variable domain, rest sourced from reference TRBV11-2 and TRBJ2-5, is EAGVAQSPRYKIIEKRQSVAFWCNPISGHATLYWYQQILGQGPKLLIQFQNNGVVDDSQLPKDRFSAERLKGVDSTLKIQPAKLEDSAVYLCASSLVSLPSPRIETQYFGPGTRLLVL.

The chain joins TRBV6-5 to TRBJ1-2, with D unclear. V was shortened by 7 bases and J by 1 base, with 10 bases between the two germline ends. Germline V gene data show CDR1 as MNHEY and CDR2 as SVGAGI. The CDR3 loop spans 13 amino acids. CDR3 amino acids: CASNRANNYGYTF. The CDR3 DNA reads TGTGCCAGCAATAGGGCTAATAACTATGGCTACACCTTC.

Concerning this clone itself: The same CDR3 arises from other DNA sequences in this sample as well. The chain uses TRBV18 and TRBJ1-6; D is unclear. The V and J ends lost 2 bases and 7 bases respectively, with 6 bases between them. The CDR3 spans 13 residues. The V gene's germline CDR1 is KGHSH and CDR2 LQKENI. The CDR3 loop reads CASSPGVNSPLHF. The CDR3 DNA follows: TGTGCCAGCTCACCAGGCGTGAATTCACCCCTCCACTTT.

This sequence joins TRBV4-2 and TRBJ2-5; TRBD2 agrees at 8 bases. In germline, CDR1 is LGHNA, CDR2 YNFKEQ. The CDR3 is 16 residues long. Germline trimming cut 0 bases from V and 2 bases from J; bases unmatched to any gene: 5. DNA for the CDR3: TGTGCCAGCAGCCAAGATTTACTAGCGGTACAAGAGACCCAGTACTTC. Translated, it gives CASSQDLLAVQETQYF.

Turning to this clone: Other DNA sequences in the same sample also yield this CDR3. The rearrangement joins TRBV4-1 to TRBJ2-2; possibly TRBD1 for D (6 bases). The V gene's germline CDR1 is MGHRA and CDR2 YSYEKL. The CDR3 has 16 amino acids. V was cut by 1 base and J by 7 bases, with 16 bases left in between. The CDR3 sequence is CASSQGKGPGHGELFF. CDR3 coding DNA: TGCGCCAGCAGCCAAGGAAAGGGCCCGGGACACGGGGAGCTGTTTTTT.

V usage is TRBV6-1 and J usage is TRBJ2-1; unclear D gene. Germline V gene sequence: CDR1 MNHNS, CDR2 SASEGT. The CDR3 extends over 13 amino acids. Trimming left V 5 bases short and J 5 bases short, with 10 bases between. The CDR3 loop reads CASSKTANNEQFF. The CDR3 coding sequence is TGTGCCAGCAGTAAAACAGCTAACAATGAGCAGTTCTTC.

This clone was detected once. The gene calls are TRBV7-9 and TRBJ2-7, with a weak D call TRBD1 (5 bases). There are 15 residues in the CDR3. V lost 4 bases, J lost 4 bases, and 17 bases lay in between. CDR1 and CDR2 from the germline V gene are SEHNR and FQNEAQ (reference sequence). The CDR3 sequence is CASSSGQGALYEQYF. CDR3 nucleotide sequence: TGTGCCAGCAGCTCCGGCCAAGGGGCCTTGTACGAGCAGTACTTC.

V and J are TRBV5-3 and TRBJ2-1, with 9 bases lining up with TRBD2. TRBV5-3 is flagged as an ORF with uncertain function. The CDR3 contains 16 residues. Unmatched junction bases numbered 7, after V lost 3 bases and J lost 3 bases. CDR3 loop: CARSSLGREGYNEQFF. DNA of the CDR3: TGTGCCAGAAGCTCCTTAGGGCGGGAGGGCTACAATGAGCAGTTCTTC.

The chain is built from TRBV29-1 and TRBJ2-1, with D perhaps TRBD1 (12 bases). CDR3 length equals 18 residues. Per the germline V gene, CDR1 is SQVTM and CDR2 is ANQGSEA. V lost 7 bases to trimming and J lost 9 bases, with 34 bases between them. The chain's CDR3 is CSAPGQGAGSGRAGEQFF. The CDR3 region has the DNA TGCAGCGCGCCGGGACAGGGGGCGGGTAGCGGGAGGGCCGGTGAGCAGTTCTTC.